One and the same sample provided the 27 T cell receptor beta chains below, sequenced in a study of monozygotic twins with inflammatory bowel disease. TCRdb re-called the 5' RACE reads, yielding one record per CDR3 amino acid sequence without DNA. This repertoire includes some 300,000 distinct CDR3 sequences. The specimen sequenced was blood. These receptors all come from a human donor with ulcerative colitis or Crohn's disease, or a healthy co-twin of an affected twin (not recorded which).

This sequence joins TRBV10-2 and TRBJ1-1; TCRdb outputs TRBD1, but without DNA this stays unchecked. The CDR3 is 11 residues long. Germline CDR1 reads WSHSY; CDR2 reads SAAADI. The CDR3 sequence is CAGRTDTEAFF.

The CDR3 spells CASSPLAGSGVNVLTF. This sequence joins TRBV18 and TRBJ2-6; with no DNA, the TCRdb D assignment of TRBD2 cannot be verified. The CDR3 runs to 16 residues. Germline loops: CDR1 KGHSH, CDR2 LQKENI.

The chain joins TRBV19 to TRBJ2-7. This CDR3 is built from 14 residues. The germline CDR1 and CDR2 sequences are LNHDA and SQIVND (reference sequence). The CDR3 loop is CASSNRQISHEQYF.

The chain uses TRBV28 and TRBJ2-3; TCRdb outputs TRBD2, but without DNA this stays unchecked. Per germline, CDR1 MDHEN and CDR2 SYDVKM. The length of the CDR3 is 17 residues. This CDR3 reads CASSQTPSGRWADTQYF.

This chain links TRBV6-5 with TRBJ1-2; TCRdb gives TRBD1 as the D gene, but with no DNA this cannot be confirmed. The germline V gene encodes CDR1 MNHEY and CDR2 SVGAGI. CDR3 size: 13 residues. CDR3 region: CASGDGARDGYTF.

The CDR3 loop reads CASSFLRSRYGYTF. The chain recombines TRBV7-2 with TRBJ1-2. The CDR3 extends over 14 amino acids. Per germline, CDR1 SGHTA and CDR2 FQGNSA.

The chain has TRBV27 and TRBJ2-7. The germline CDR1 and CDR2 sequences are MNHEY and SMNVEV (reference sequence). The CDR3 consists of 12 residues. This chain's CDR3 is CAIVKVTYEQYF.

The chain employs TRBV12-3 or TRBV12-4 and TRBJ2-1; TCRdb gives TRBD2 as the D gene, but with no DNA this cannot be confirmed. The CDR3 has 16 residues. CDR3 sequence: CASSLAAGLRGSEQFF.

The chain joins TRBV27 to TRBJ1-5. This CDR3 is built from 11 residues. Germline V gene lookup returns CDR1 MNHEY and CDR2 SMNVEV (reference sequence). CDR3 amino acids: CASTGAVPQHF.

The chain links TRBV7-2 to TRBJ2-2; TCRdb lists TRBD1, though no DNA is available to test this call. The CDR3 is 14 residues long. Germline CDR1 reads SGHTA; CDR2 reads FQGNSA. CDR3: CASSLTGTGGELFF. The entire variable domain, with the rest obtained from reference TRBV7-2 and TRBJ2-2, is as follows: GAGVSQSPSNKVTEKGKDVELRCDPISGHTALYWYRQSLGQGLEFLIYFQGNSAPDKSGLPSDRFSAERTGGSVSTLTIQRTQQEDSAVYLCASSLTGTGGELFFGEGSRLTVL.

The chain joins TRBV23-1 to TRBJ2-1; no DNA is available, so the TRBD2 call from TCRdb remains unchecked. TRBV23-1 is an open reading frame, and its role is uncertain. The CDR3 runs 11 residues. The CDR3 here is CARPASGEQFF.

The V call is TRBV12-3 or TRBV12-4, the J call TRBJ2-7; TCRdb reports TRBD1, a call that lacks DNA to check it against. CDR3 length: 13 residues. This CDR3 reads CASESGLGYEQYF.

This rearrangement joins TRBV30 to TRBJ1-2; the D call of TRBD1 rests on TCRdb alone, since no DNA is present to check it. Germline V gene sequence: CDR1 GTSNPN, CDR2 SVGIG (reference sequence). The CDR3 runs 13 residues. The CDR3 reads CAWDGTGVGGYTF.

The J gene is TRBJ1-1, the V gene TRBV6-6; TCRdb proposes TRBD1, but this gene call is untestable without DNA. Germline CDR1 reads MNHNY; CDR2 reads SVGAGI (reference sequence). This CDR3 has 12 residues. The CDR3 here is CASSDSRVVAFF.

The chain combines TRBV6-1 with TRBJ2-6; TCRdb reports TRBD2, a call that lacks DNA to check it against. CDR1 MNHNS and CDR2 SASEGT come from the germline V gene. The CDR3 consists of 15 residues. This chain's CDR3 is CASTPRVSGANVLTF.

V and J are TRBV7-6 and TRBJ2-7. There are 13 residues in the CDR3. Germline CDR1 reads SGHVS; CDR2 reads FNYEAQ. The CDR3 reads CASSLAQRSEQYF. The complete variable domain, with remaining parts taken from reference TRBV7-6 and TRBJ2-7, reads GAGVSQSPRYKVTKRGQDVALRCDPISGHVSLYWYRQALGQGPEFLTYFNYEAQQDKSGLPNDRFSAERPEGSISTLTIQRTEQRDSAMYRCASSLAQRSEQYFGPGTRLTVT.

This chain connects TRBV11-2 to TRBJ1-1; TCRdb indicates TRBD1, and absent DNA this call remains unverified. Germline V gene lookup returns CDR1 SGHAT and CDR2 FQNNGV. This CDR3 is built from 18 residues. CDR3 amino acids: CASRETGRREKLNTEAFF.

The J gene is TRBJ2-3, the V gene TRBV4-3; TCRdb lists TRBD2, though no DNA is available to test this call. The CDR3 loop spans 17 amino acids. Germline V gives CDR1 LGHNA, CDR2 YSLEER. CDR3 region: CASSQGLAGSHTDTQYF.

This chain links TRBV7-8 with TRBJ2-1; the D gene TCRdb calls, TRBD1, cannot be checked with no DNA. Germline V gene lookup returns CDR1 SGHVS and CDR2 FQNEAQ. This CDR3 is 16 amino acids long. This CDR3 reads CASSSYTGIRYNEQFF.

CDR3 region: CASSLVWLTGQNTEAFF. The chain is built from TRBV5-6 and TRBJ1-1. The CDR3 has 17 amino acids. Germline assignment: CDR1 SGHDT and CDR2 YYEEEE.

V is TRBV29-1 and J is TRBJ2-3; without DNA, the TCRdb call of TRBD2 cannot be checked. Germline V gene data show CDR1 as SQVTM and CDR2 as ANQGSEA. This CDR3 spans 13 amino acids. The CDR3: CSVLTSGRNTQYF.

V gene TRBV7-6 combines with J gene TRBJ2-3. Per the germline V gene, CDR1 is SGHVS and CDR2 is FNYEAQ. The CDR3 contains 13 residues. This chain's CDR3 is CASSLQITDTQYF. Using reference TRBV7-6 and TRBJ2-3 for the parts outside the CDR3, the full variable domain is GAGVSQSPRYKVTKRGQDVALRCDPISGHVSLYWYRQALGQGPEFLTYFNYEAQQDKSGLPNDRFSAERPEGSISTLTIQRTEQRDSAMYRCASSLQITDTQYFGPGTRLTVL.

The chain recombines TRBV7-9 with TRBJ2-4; TCRdb returns TRBD1, unconfirmable since there is no DNA. Germline V lookup: CDR1 SEHNR, CDR2 FQNEAQ (reference sequence). This CDR3 contains 14 residues. CDR3 protein: CASSVLSGQNIQYF.

The chain employs TRBV23-1 and TRBJ2-2; the TRBD2 assignment by TCRdb is unverifiable without DNA. TRBV23-1 belongs to the ORF category, with a function that is uncertain. This CDR3 has 17 amino acids. CDR3 region: CASSQSVQSGGNGELFF.

The V call is TRBV15, the J call TRBJ1-2. The CDR3 loop spans 14 amino acids. Germline V CDR1 and CDR2: LNHNV, YYDKDF (reference sequence). CDR3 protein: CATSRDDSGRGYTF.

V is TRBV12-3 or TRBV12-4 and J is TRBJ2-7; TCRdb gives TRBD1 as the D gene, but with no DNA this cannot be confirmed. There are 12 residues in the CDR3. This chain's CDR3 is CASSPNRGEQYF.

This rearrangement joins TRBV5-1 to TRBJ1-6; TCRdb calls TRBD1, which cannot be checked without DNA. This CDR3 comprises 18 residues. Germline CDR1 is SGHRS and CDR2 is YFSETQ. The CDR3: CASSTGTGTSSYNSPLHF.